This is a list of T cell receptor beta chains from one sample in a study of blood T cell repertoires in COVID-19. Method: immunoSEQ multiplex PCR; TCRdb's copy keeps in-frame clones and lacks some. The sample records hundreds of thousands of clones, roughly 90% being singletons. Sequencing was carried out using PBMCs or T cells enriched from blood (not recorded which). These receptors were taken from a woman aged 25 to 39 with acute COVID-19. The CDR3 runs from the conserved cysteine through the conserved F or W. The D gene is left open where the match is weak. A row's size may be missing; if present it is once, few, many or a size class.

V	D	J	size	DNA	CDR3
TRBV6-5	.	TRBJ2-3	.	TGTGCCGGCAGTCCTAGCACAGATACGCAGTATTTT	CAGSPSTDTQYF
TRBV28	TRBD1	TRBJ1-4	.	TGTGCCAGCAGTTCCCCCAGGGGGCGGCGTGAAAAACTGTTTTTT	CASSSPRGRREKLFF
TRBV7-8	.	TRBJ2-2	.	TGTGCCAGCAGCTTAGCAGCCCCCGTCGCGAGGACCGGGGAGCTGTTTTTT	CASSLAAPVARTGELFF
TRBV6-6	TRBD1	TRBJ1-4	.	TGTGCCAGCAGTTCCGAGGGACAGGGGATGAGAGAAAAACTGTTTTTT	CASSSEGQGMREKLFF
TRBV7-8	TRBD2	TRBJ2-3	.	TGTGCCAGCAGCTTAGGGACTAGCGGGGGGATTACCACAGATACGCAGTATTTT	CASSLGTSGGITTDTQYF
TRBV5-1	TRBD1	TRBJ2-2	.	TGCGCCAGCAGCTTGAGGTGGGACAGGTCATTCGCCACCGGGGAGCTGTTTTTT	CASSLRWDRSFATGELFF
TRBV7-2	.	TRBJ2-3	.	TGTGCCAGCAGCGCCCGGGGGAGCCACACAGATACGCAGTATTTT	CASSARGSHTDTQYF
TRBV28	.	TRBJ2-7	.	TGTGCCAGCAGTAGGGGGGACAGAACCTACGAGCAGTACTTC	CASSRGDRTYEQYF
TRBV5-6	TRBD1	TRBJ1-2	.	TGTGCCAGCAGCTTGGAGGGCTCAGGGGGAGGCTATGGCTACACCTTC	CASSLEGSGGGYGYTF
TRBV5-6	TRBD1	TRBJ1-5	.	TGTGCCAGCAGCTTCTCTATGACAGGGCCCTATAGCAATCAGCCCCAGCATTTT	CASSFSMTGPYSNQPQHF
TRBV2	TRBD1	TRBJ1-5	.	TGTGCCAGCAGAGGGACAGGGGGTCAGCCCCAGCATTTT	CASRGTGGQPQHF
TRBV5-6	.	TRBJ2-7	.	TGTGCCAGCAGCTTGGGACTAGGGACCTACGAGCAGTACTTC	CASSLGLGTYEQYF
TRBV28	TRBD1	TRBJ1-5	.	TGTGCCAGCAGTTCGCCGGGACAGGGGCATCAGCCCCAGCATTTT	CASSSPGQGHQPQHF
TRBV6-5	.	TRBJ1-2	.	TGTGCCAGCAGTTACTCGAACAGGCCGTATGGCTACACCTTC	CASSYSNRPYGYTF
TRBV19	.	TRBJ1-1	once	TGTGCCAGTAGCGACCGGGTCGCGGCTTTCTTT	CASSDRVAAFF